What follows is one T cell receptor beta chain and its context. Its ends do not fully match the called genes, so a read error is possible. Other DNA variants within this sample encode the same CDR3. TCRdb keeps only in-frame clones here, not all; method: immunoSEQ multiplex PCR. This sample has some 76,000 clones, with more than 85% found just once. The sample originates from a study of OX40 agonist ivuxolimab in advanced cancers. In the study overall: Patient treatment consisted of intravenous ivuxolimab administration every 2 weeks at 0.01 to 10 mg/kg.

The CDR3 length is 13 residues. Germline V gives CDR1 SGHDT, CDR2 YYEEEE. Systemic immunosuppression or a history of autoimmune disease excluded patients. This TCR was recovered from an adult with an advanced solid tumor such as melanoma, head and neck, liver or kidney cancer. The sample consisted of CD4+ or CD8+ T cells sorted from blood, taken in a trial of the OX40 agonist ivuxolimab. The chain links TRBV5-6 to TRBJ1-2; 9 bases are a match to TRBD1. The CDR3 reads CASGSDRGYGYTF. CDR3 nucleotides: TGTGCCAGCGGCTCGGACAGGGGTTATGGTTACACCTTC.